Each of the 17 T cell receptor beta chains below was sequenced from the same sample in a study of control samples from healthy donors and cancer patients. The data were produced by immunoSEQ multiplex PCR, yet TCRdb's version contains in-frame clones alone and is incomplete. The sample has 170,000 or so clones; nearly 90% are singletons. Sequenced: blood. Every receptor here comes from a woman between 45 and 65 years old in good health.

CDR3 DNA: TGTGCCAGCAGTTATTTTAGCGGGGGGGCCGAGAATGAGCAGTTCTTC. As protein: CASSYFSGGAENEQFF. The genes are TRBV6-2 or TRBV6-3 and TRBJ2-1; 11 nucleotides agree with TRBD2. Germline values: CDR1 MNHEY, CDR2 SVGEGT. The CDR3 loop spans 16 amino acids. V trimming: 3 bases; J trimming: 7 bases; junction bases outside the gene matches: 8.

The V call is TRBV5-6, the J call TRBJ1-1, with 7 positions matching TRBD1. Germline trimming cut 0 bases from V and 4 bases from J; bases unmatched to any gene: 3. CDR1 is SGHDT, CDR2 YYEEEE, per germline. CDR3 length: 14 amino acids. The CDR3 reads CASSLVQGVTEAFF. The CDR3 DNA follows: TGTGCCAGCAGCTTGGTCCAGGGGGTCACTGAAGCTTTCTTT.

The rearrangement uses TRBV4-1 and TRBJ2-2; D remains ambiguous. Trimming stripped 1 base from V and 2 bases from J, with 11 bases between. The V gene's germline CDR1 is MGHRA and CDR2 YSYEKL. The CDR3 is 16 residues long. The DNA of the CDR3 is TGCGCCAGCAGCCAAGGGCCGACACGTAACACCGGGGAGCTGTTTTTT. As protein: CASSQGPTRNTGELFF.

This clone has only one observation. CDR3 sequence (DNA): TGTGCCAGCAGCTCCGGACTAGCGGGAGTAGGGGAGACCCAGTACTTC. Amino acids: CASSSGLAGVGETQYF. V and J are TRBV7-2 and TRBJ2-5; TRBD2 aligns across 13 bases. V was clipped by 4 bases and J by 5 bases; unmatched bases: 7. This CDR3 is 16 amino acids long. Germline CDR1 is SGHTA and CDR2 is FQGNSA.

V usage is TRBV18 and J usage is TRBJ1-1, with D uncertain. Germline V CDR1 and CDR2: KGHSH, LQKENI. CDR3 length: 13 residues. V was shortened by 3 bases and J by 2 bases, with 7 bases between the two germline ends. The CDR3 loop reads CASSPRGNTEAFF. The CDR3 DNA is TGTGCCAGCTCACCTCGGGGTAACACTGAAGCTTTCTTT.

The chain is built from TRBV6-5 and TRBJ1-3, with TRBD1 identical over 8 bases. The junction had 1 base not matched to a gene; V was cut back by 0 bases and J by 6 bases. Germline V gene data show CDR1 as MNHEY and CDR2 as SVGAGI. There are 14 residues in the CDR3. The CDR3 bases are TGTGCCAGCAGTTACTCGCAGGGGGCAAACACCATATATTTT. The encoded protein is CASSYSQGANTIYF.

This chain joins TRBV5-1 and TRBJ1-5; no reliable D call. Germline CDR1 reads SGHRS; CDR2 reads YFSETQ. This CDR3 comprises 15 residues. Trimming cost V 0 bases and J 0 bases, with 7 bases left between them. The CDR3 DNA follows: TGCGCCAGCAGCTTGGACGGGGATAGCAATCAGCCCCAGCATTTT. Translated, it gives CASSLDGDSNQPQHF.

The rearrangement links TRBV7-8 to TRBJ1-6; D unresolved. Between the trimmed V and J ends, which lost 5 bases and 5 bases, there was a span of 16 bases. The CDR3 covers 16 residues. In germline, CDR1 is SGHVS, CDR2 FQNEAQ. The CDR3 DNA reads TGTGCCAGCAGCATTAACGTGGGCCTGAATAATTCACCCCTCCACTTT. This sequence encodes CASSINVGLNNSPLHF.

V and J are TRBV3-1 (or the pseudogene TRBV3-2) and TRBJ2-1, with D uncertain. This CDR3 region has 11 residues. Germline V CDR1 and CDR2: LGHDT, YNNKEL (reference sequence). Trimming cost V 8 bases and J 5 bases, with 7 bases left between them. The CDR3 sequence is CASLYNNEQFF. CDR3 nucleotide sequence: TGTGCCAGCCTATACAACAATGAGCAGTTCTTC.

This clone has just a few counts. The chain combines TRBV12-3 or TRBV12-4 with TRBJ2-3, with unresolved D. This CDR3 comprises 11 residues. Trimming removed 8 bases from V and 8 bases from J, with 11 bases in between. The CDR3 nucleotides are TGTGCCAGCGGTACCTCAGGTACGCAGTATTTT. It specifies CASGTSGTQYF.

The chain carries TRBV27 and TRBJ2-1, with a weak D call TRBD1 (6 bases). V lost 2 bases, J lost 0 bases, and 8 bases lay in between. This CDR3 is 15 amino acids long. The germline CDR1 and CDR2 sequences are MNHEY and SMNVEV (reference sequence). The CDR3 sequence is CASSLEQGSYNEQFF. In DNA, the CDR3 is TGTGCCAGCAGTTTAGAACAGGGCTCCTACAATGAGCAGTTCTTC.

The V gene is TRBV15, the J gene TRBJ1-1, with TRBD1 identical over 8 bases. The CDR3 loop spans 12 amino acids. With V trimmed by 9 bases and J by 7 bases, 7 bases remained unmatched. Germline V gives CDR1 LNHNV, CDR2 YYDKDF (reference sequence). CDR3: CATGQGISEAFF. The CDR3 bases are TGTGCCACTGGACAGGGAATAAGTGAAGCTTTCTTT. The variable domain in full, completed from reference TRBV15 and TRBJ1-1, reads DAMVIQNPRYQVTQFGKPVTLSCSQTLNHNVMYWYQQKSSQAPKLLFHYYDKDFNNEADTPDNFQSRRPNTSFCFLDIRSPGLGDTAMYLCATGQGISEAFFGQGTRLTVV.

CDR3 nucleotides: TGTGCCAGCAGCGGCACTTTCGTTTCGGCCAAAAACATTCAGTACTTC. This encodes CASSGTFVSAKNIQYF. The chain couples TRBV5-6 to TRBJ2-4; D uncertain. Trimming stripped 4 bases from V and 1 base from J, with 15 bases between. This CDR3 spans 16 amino acids. Germline CDR1 is SGHDT and CDR2 is YYEEEE.

The V call is TRBV9, the J call TRBJ2-3; 9 nucleotides align to TRBD2. Trimming removed 0 bases from V and 9 bases from J; junction bases left unmatched: 8. The CDR3 totals 15 residues. The V gene's germline CDR1 is SGDLS and CDR2 YYNGEE. CDR3 bases: TGTGCCAGCAGCGTAGATGCGGGAGGGCCCAGGACGCAGTATTTT. It codes for CASSVDAGGPRTQYF.

V usage is TRBV7-2 and J usage is TRBJ2-2; D unclear. V was trimmed by 1 base and J by 0 bases, leaving 6 bases between them. In germline, CDR1 is SGHTA, CDR2 FQGNSA. CDR3 length: 15 residues. The CDR3 loop is CASSLGYANTGELFF. The CDR3 bases are TGTGCCAGCAGCTTAGGGTACGCGAACACCGGGGAGCTGTTTTTT.

This clone has just a few counts. The chain recombines TRBV7-2 with TRBJ1-3, with 7 positions matching TRBD1. This CDR3 spans 12 amino acids. The V segment lost 5 bases and the J segment 7 bases; nucleotides outside the gene matches: 2. Germline CDR1 and CDR2: SGHTA and FQGNSA. CDR3 nucleotide sequence: TGTGCCAGCAGCCCAGGGGGGAACACCATATATTTT. It codes for CASSPGGNTIYF.

The gene calls are TRBV6-6 and TRBJ1-1; D is unclear. The CDR3 sequence is 11 residues long. CDR1 and CDR2 from the germline V gene are MNHNY and SVGAGI (reference sequence). Trimming took 7 bases from V and 6 from J, leaving 9 bases between them. The CDR3 here is CASTWAAEAFF. In nucleotides, the CDR3 is TGTGCCAGCACCTGGGCGGCTGAAGCTTTCTTT.